The 23 T cell receptor beta chains presented below share a single source sample, sequenced in a study of vaccination and CD4 T cells after COVID-19. These TCRs' antigens remain unknown. The Oncomine TCR Beta short-read assay sequenced DNA from cultured CD4+ T cells. Each CDR3 protein is one row after TCRdb ran MiXCR on the PCR reads. The profile covers some 19,000 distinct CDR3 sequences, with around two fifths appearing a single time and around an eighth taken by the ten largest. Treatment meaning: roughly 10-day PBMC culture with coronavirus spike peptide pools or control peptides (ViraFEST assay). The sequenced sample consisted of cultured CD4+ T cells from blood. The receptor source for this set is a human donor with COVID-19.

The chain carries TRBV6-1 and TRBJ2-7; 8 bases fit TRBD2. CDR1 and CDR2 from the germline V gene are MNHNS and SASEGT. With V trimmed by 6 bases and J by 0 bases, 19 bases remained unmatched. The CDR3 sequence is 19 residues long. The CDR3 here is CASSRSLAGPGSGSYEQYF. CDR3 bases: TGTGCCAGCAGCCGCTCCTTAGCGGGGCCGGGATCTGGCTCCTACGAGCAGTACTTC.

The rearrangement joins TRBV10-1 to TRBJ2-5; no clear D gene. Germline CDR1 reads WNHNN; CDR2 reads SYGVQD (reference sequence). Trimming pared 4 bases from V and 1 base from J, leaving 19 bases between. This CDR3 region has 17 residues. The CDR3 region has the DNA TGCGCCAGCAGTGTCCCCGAAATGGGCATGACCCAAGAGACCCAGTACTTC. It yields the protein CASSVPEMGMTQETQYF.

The chain links TRBV5-1 to TRBJ2-2; 8 positions agree with TRBD2. V was clipped by 6 bases and J by 7 bases; unmatched bases: 8. The germline gives CDR1 SGHRS, CDR2 YFSETQ. The CDR3 spans 14 residues. For the CDR3, the DNA is TGCGCCAGCAACGTCGGGGGGGCCGGCGGGGAGCTGTTTTTT. Translating it yields CASNVGGAGGELFF.

This clonotype was picked up a small number of times. The chain couples TRBV11-3 to TRBJ2-2, with D perhaps matching TRBD2 (7 bases). CDR1 and CDR2 from the germline V gene are SGHNT and YENEEA. V was cut by 5 bases and J by 4 bases, with 17 bases left in between. The CDR3 totals 16 residues. DNA for the CDR3: TGTGCCAGCAGCCCCAACCGGGGGGCGGGCACCGGGGAGCTGTTTTTT. Protein sequence: CASSPNRGAGTGELFF.

This clonotype appeared a single time. V usage is TRBV5-1 and J usage is TRBJ2-7, with D tentatively TRBD2 (6 bases). The V end was cut by 0 bases, the J end by 5 bases, with 12 bases between. There are 14 residues in the CDR3. CDR1 is SGHRS, CDR2 YFSETQ, per germline. Written as DNA, the CDR3 is TGCGCCAGCAGCTTGGCTGGTTGGACTAACGAGCAGTACTTC. It translates to CASSLAGWTNEQYF.

V is TRBV2 and J is TRBJ2-7; D gene ambiguous. V lost 3 bases and J 4 bases, leaving 4 bases between the germline ends. The CDR3 loop spans 11 amino acids. Per the germline V gene, CDR1 is SNHLY and CDR2 is FYNNEI. The DNA for the CDR3 is TGTGCCAGCAGTGAGGGTTACGAGCAGTACTTC. The encoded protein is CASSEGYEQYF.

A few counts support this clonotype. This chain uses TRBV7-9 with TRBJ2-2, with D maybe TRBD2 (5 bases). This CDR3 is built from 16 residues. Deletions cut 7 bases from V and 0 bases from J, with 15 bases between. Germline CDR1 reads SEHNR; CDR2 reads FQNEAQ (reference sequence). CDR3 in amino acids: CASNRRVGTNTGELFF. CDR3 DNA sequence: TGTGCCAGCAACCGGCGGGTAGGAACGAACACCGGGGAGCTGTTTTTT.

The chain couples TRBV28 to TRBJ1-2; perhaps TRBD1 as D (6 bases). This CDR3 has 14 residues. V lost 3 bases, J lost 3 bases, and 11 bases lay in between. Germline CDR1 and CDR2: MDHEN and SYDVKM. The DNA of the CDR3 is TGTGCCAGCAGTTTTCGGGGGGCTCACTATGGCTACACCTTC. Its translation is CASSFRGAHYGYTF.

V usage is TRBV2 and J usage is TRBJ1-5; D might be TRBD1 (5 bases). CDR3 length: 13 residues. The germline V gene encodes CDR1 SNHLY and CDR2 FYNNEI. Deletions cut 6 bases from V and 5 bases from J, with 11 bases between. The CDR3 sequence: CASRRGAYQPQHF. The DNA for the CDR3 is TGTGCCAGCAGGAGGGGCGCCTATCAGCCCCAGCATTTT.

This sequence joins TRBV7-2 and TRBJ1-2; D is undetermined. The CDR3 spans 14 residues. Germline V lookup: CDR1 SGHTA, CDR2 FQGNSA. The V end was cut by 5 bases, the J end by 0 bases, with 10 bases between. CDR3 region: CASSLLGPNYGYTF. DNA for the CDR3: TGTGCCAGCAGCCTGCTGGGTCCTAACTATGGCTACACCTTC.

This clonotype was seen a handful of times. This chain links TRBV6-2 or TRBV6-3 with TRBJ1-2; the D is unclear. With 4 bases removed from V and 3 bases from J, the gap between germline ends came to 12 bases. Per germline, CDR1 MNHEY and CDR2 SVGEGT. The CDR3 extends over 14 amino acids. The CDR3 nucleotides are TGTGCCAGCAGTTTCCCAGGACTTGACTATGGCTACACCTTC. Protein: CASSFPGLDYGYTF.

The rearrangement joins TRBV30 to TRBJ2-1, with 10 bases identical to TRBD2. V lost 3 bases to trimming and J lost 3 bases; unmatched junction nucleotides: 5. The CDR3 totals 15 residues. Germline V gives CDR1 GTSNPN, CDR2 SVGIG (reference sequence). The CDR3 spells CAWRLAGAHYNEQFF. The CDR3 DNA reads TGTGCCTGGAGGCTAGCGGGGGCCCACTACAATGAGCAGTTCTTC.

The chain is built from TRBV6-2 or TRBV6-3 and TRBJ1-1; no clear D gene. The CDR3 consists of 13 residues. Germline V gene data show CDR1 as MNHEY and CDR2 as SVGEGT. Trimming took 1 base from V and 1 from J, leaving 4 bases between them. CDR3 in amino acids: CASSYLRNTEAFF. The CDR3 DNA reads as TGTGCCAGCAGTTACTTGCGGAACACTGAAGCTTTCTTT.

This clonotype turned up a few times. The chain uses TRBV6-5 and TRBJ2-3; D call uncertain. Germline-derived CDR1 and CDR2 are MNHEY and SVGAGI. CDR3 size: 15 residues. V lost 4 bases and J 2 bases, leaving 13 bases between the germline ends. The CDR3 sequence: CASSSVRDPTDTQYF. The CDR3 DNA reads TGTGCCAGCAGTTCCGTAAGGGATCCCACAGATACGCAGTATTTT.

This clonotype occurred a few times. This chain links TRBV6-1 with TRBJ2-3; 8 bases are shared with TRBD2. CDR3 length equals 12 residues. Germline CDR1 MNHNS, CDR2 SASEGT. With V trimmed by 6 bases and J by 5 bases, 1 base remained unmatched. CDR3 in amino acids: CASRTSVDTQYF. The CDR3 DNA is TGTGCCAGCAGGACTAGCGTAGATACGCAGTATTTT.

This clonotype was detected only once. The V call is TRBV6-1, the J call TRBJ2-2, with 11 positions matching TRBD2. The CDR3 extends over 19 amino acids. V was pared by 6 bases and J by 0 bases, with 12 bases of the junction left unmatched. Germline-derived CDR1 and CDR2 are MNHNS and SASEGT. The CDR3 DNA follows: TGTGCCAGCAGCGGCCGTGATTTTAGCGGGGGGGCGAACACCGGGGAGCTGTTTTTT. This encodes CASSGRDFSGGANTGELFF.

This clonotype was seen only a few times. This chain uses TRBV10-3 with TRBJ1-1; TRBD1 might be the D (6 bases). Germline-derived CDR1 and CDR2 are ENHRY and SYGVKD. The V and J ends lost 10 bases and 7 bases respectively, with 19 bases between them. The CDR3 sequence is 13 residues long. CDR3 bases: TGTGCCACTCAAGCCAGGGGAGACGGTGAAGCTTTCTTT. Translating gives CATQARGDGEAFF.

The chain employs TRBV6-5 and TRBJ2-7; either TRBD1 or TRBD2 may supply D (5 bases each). CDR3 length: 15 amino acids. The V gene's germline CDR1 is MNHEY and CDR2 SVGAGI. The V gene lost 0 bases and the J gene lost 7 bases, with 16 bases spanning the gap. This chain's CDR3 is CASSYSKVSGREQYF. CDR3 sequence (DNA): TGTGCCAGCAGTTACTCGAAGGTTTCAGGGAGAGAGCAGTACTTC.

This clonotype was detected only a few times. The V call is TRBV6-1, the J call TRBJ1-6; 9 nucleotides agree with TRBD1. CDR3 length: 14 amino acids. CDR1 and CDR2 (germline): MNHNS, SASEGT. With V trimmed by 5 bases and J by 9 bases, 5 bases remained unmatched. The CDR3 here is CASSLDRGVSPLHF. The CDR3 DNA is TGTGCCAGCAGTCTGGACAGGGGAGTTTCACCCCTCCACTTT.

The chain couples TRBV15 to TRBJ1-2; 9 bases map to TRBD1. The V segment lost 2 bases and the J segment 7 bases; nucleotides outside the gene matches: 5. The CDR3 contains 14 residues. Germline V lookup: CDR1 LNHNV, CDR2 YYDKDF (reference sequence). CDR3: CATSRYDRGGGYTF. CDR3 nucleotides: TGTGCCACCAGCAGATATGACAGGGGGGGTGGCTACACCTTC. Supplemented by reference TRBV15 and TRBJ1-2, the full variable domain reads DAMVIQNPRYQVTQFGKPVTLSCSQTLNHNVMYWYQQKSSQAPKLLFHYYDKDFNNEADTPDNFQSRRPNTSFCFLDIRSPGLGDTAMYLCATSRYDRGGGYTFGSGTRLTVV.

The genes are TRBV10-3 and TRBJ1-6; D unresolved. This CDR3 is built from 11 residues. Germline V CDR1 and CDR2: ENHRY, SYGVKD. Trimming removed 3 bases from V and 10 bases from J, with 4 bases in between. CDR3 coding DNA: TGTGCCATCAGTGATGGCTCACCCCTCCACTTT. Translating gives CAISDGSPLHF.

This clonotype was seen a handful of times. V gene TRBV24-1 combines with J gene TRBJ1-2; 9 bases agree with TRBD1. Looked up from germline, CDR1 is KGHDR and CDR2 is SFDVKD. The CDR3 runs 16 residues. The J segment lost 6 bases and the V segment lost 3 bases, leaving 10 bases of the junction unmatched. The CDR3 nucleotides are TGTGCCACCAGTGATCCCCCGGGACAGGGAGGTCATGGCTACACCTTC. Its protein is CATSDPPGQGGHGYTF.

V gene TRBV19 combines with J gene TRBJ1-1; 7 positions agree with TRBD1. The germline gives CDR1 LNHDA, CDR2 SQIVND (reference sequence). Trimming at V came to 7 bases and at J to 5 bases, leaving 7 bases not matched to a gene. The CDR3 extends over 13 amino acids. CDR3 bases: TGTGCCAGTACCCCGACAGGGAGGACTGAAGCTTTCTTT. It codes for CASTPTGRTEAFF.